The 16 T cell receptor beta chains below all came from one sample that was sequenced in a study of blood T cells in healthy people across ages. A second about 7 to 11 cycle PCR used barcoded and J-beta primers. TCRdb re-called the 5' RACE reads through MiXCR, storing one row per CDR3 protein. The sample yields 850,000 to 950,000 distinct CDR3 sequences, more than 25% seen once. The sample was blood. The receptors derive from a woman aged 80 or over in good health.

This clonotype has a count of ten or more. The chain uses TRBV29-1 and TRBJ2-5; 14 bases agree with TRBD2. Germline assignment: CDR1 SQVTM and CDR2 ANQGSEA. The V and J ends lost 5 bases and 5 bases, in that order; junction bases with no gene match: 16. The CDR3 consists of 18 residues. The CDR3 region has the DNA TGCAGCGTTTTAAGACTAGCGGGGGGGGTGATAACCCGGGAGACCCAGTACTTC. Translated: CSVLRLAGGVITRETQYF.

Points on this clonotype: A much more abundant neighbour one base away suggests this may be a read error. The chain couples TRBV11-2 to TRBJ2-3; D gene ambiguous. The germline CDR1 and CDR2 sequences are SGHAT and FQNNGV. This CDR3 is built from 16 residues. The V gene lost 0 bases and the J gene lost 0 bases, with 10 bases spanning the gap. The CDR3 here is CASSLDISHSTDTQYF. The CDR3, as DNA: TGTGCCAGCAGCTTAGATATTAGCCATAGCACAGATACGCAGTATTTT.

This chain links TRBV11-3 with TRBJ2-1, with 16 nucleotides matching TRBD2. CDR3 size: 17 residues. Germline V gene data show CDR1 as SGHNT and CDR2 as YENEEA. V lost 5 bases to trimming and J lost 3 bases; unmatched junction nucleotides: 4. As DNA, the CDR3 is TGTGCCAGCAGCGTCGGGACTAGCGGGGGGGGCTACAATGAGCAGTTCTTC. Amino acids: CASSVGTSGGGYNEQFF.

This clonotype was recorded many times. The CDR3 loop is CASVSRVRGGTEAFF. The DNA of the CDR3 is TGTGCCAGCGTCTCCAGAGTCAGGGGAGGAACTGAAGCTTTCTTT. The rearrangement joins TRBV6-5 to TRBJ1-1, with D perhaps matching TRBD1 (6 bases). Trimming pared 8 bases from V and 5 bases from J, leaving 21 bases between. The germline CDR1 and CDR2 sequences are MNHEY and SVGAGI. The CDR3 totals 15 residues.

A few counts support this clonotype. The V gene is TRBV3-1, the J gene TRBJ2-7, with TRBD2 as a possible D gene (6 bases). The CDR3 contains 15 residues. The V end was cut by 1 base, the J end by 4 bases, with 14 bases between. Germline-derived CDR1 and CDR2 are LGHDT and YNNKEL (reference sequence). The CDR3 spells CASSQALGGRYEQYF. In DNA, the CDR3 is TGTGCCAGCAGCCAAGCTCTCGGGGGTAGGTACGAGCAGTACTTC.

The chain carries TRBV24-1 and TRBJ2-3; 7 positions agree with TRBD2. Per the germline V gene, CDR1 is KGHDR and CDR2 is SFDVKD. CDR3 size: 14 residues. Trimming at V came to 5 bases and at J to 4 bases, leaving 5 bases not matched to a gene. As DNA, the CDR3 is TGTGCCACCAGTGGATCGGGGGGTGCAGATACGCAGTATTTT. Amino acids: CATSGSGGADTQYF.

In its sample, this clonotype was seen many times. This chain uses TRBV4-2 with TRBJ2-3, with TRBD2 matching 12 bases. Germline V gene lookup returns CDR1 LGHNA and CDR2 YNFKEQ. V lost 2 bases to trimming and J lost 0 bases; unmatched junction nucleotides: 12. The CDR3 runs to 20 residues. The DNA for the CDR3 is TGTGCCAGCAGCCAACTGACTAGCGGGGGATACTTTTCTAGCACAGATACGCAGTATTTT. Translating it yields CASSQLTSGGYFSSTDTQYF.

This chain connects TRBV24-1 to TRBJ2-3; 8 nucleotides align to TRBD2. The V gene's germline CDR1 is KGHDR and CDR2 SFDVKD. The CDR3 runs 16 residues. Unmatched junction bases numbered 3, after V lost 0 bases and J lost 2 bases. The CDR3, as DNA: TGTGCCACCAGTGATTTGAGCGGGGGATACACAGATACGCAGTATTTT. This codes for CATSDLSGGYTDTQYF.

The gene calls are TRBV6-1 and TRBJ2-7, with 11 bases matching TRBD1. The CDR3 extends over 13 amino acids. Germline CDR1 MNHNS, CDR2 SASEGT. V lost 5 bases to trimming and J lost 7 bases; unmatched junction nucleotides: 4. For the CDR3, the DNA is TGTGCCAGCAGTTGGACAGGGGGCCTTGAGCAGTACTTC. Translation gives CASSWTGGLEQYF.

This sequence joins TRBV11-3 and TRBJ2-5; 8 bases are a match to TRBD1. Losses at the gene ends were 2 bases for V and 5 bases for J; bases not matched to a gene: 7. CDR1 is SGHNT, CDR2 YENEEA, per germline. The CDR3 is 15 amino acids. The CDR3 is CASSLRAGGRETQYF. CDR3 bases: TGTGCCAGCAGCTTAAGAGCAGGGGGCCGGGAGACCCAGTACTTC.

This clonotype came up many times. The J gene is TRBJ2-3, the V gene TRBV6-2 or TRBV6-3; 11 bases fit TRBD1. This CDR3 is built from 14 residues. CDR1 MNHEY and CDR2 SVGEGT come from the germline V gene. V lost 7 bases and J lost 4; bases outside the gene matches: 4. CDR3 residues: CASTGTGGSDTQYF. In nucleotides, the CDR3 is TGTGCCAGCACCGGGACAGGGGGTTCAGATACGCAGTATTTT.

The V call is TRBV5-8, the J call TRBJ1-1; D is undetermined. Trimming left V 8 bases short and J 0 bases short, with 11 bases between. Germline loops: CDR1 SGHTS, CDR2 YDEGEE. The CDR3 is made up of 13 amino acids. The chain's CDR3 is CASVALMNTEAFF. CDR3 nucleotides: TGTGCCAGTGTGGCCCTCATGAACACTGAAGCTTTCTTT. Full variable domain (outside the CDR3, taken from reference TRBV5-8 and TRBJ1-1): EAGVTQSPTHLIKTRGQQATLRCSPISGHTSVYWYQQALGLGLQFLLWYDEGEERNRGNFPPRFSGRQFPNYSSELNVNALELEDSALYLCASVALMNTEAFFGQGTRLTVV.

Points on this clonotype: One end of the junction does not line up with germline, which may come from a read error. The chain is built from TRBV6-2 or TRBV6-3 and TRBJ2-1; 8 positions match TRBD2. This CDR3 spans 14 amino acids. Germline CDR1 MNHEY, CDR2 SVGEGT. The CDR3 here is CAGRYAGGYNEQFF. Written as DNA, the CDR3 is TGTGCCGGCAGGTACGCGGGGGGTTACAATGAGCAGTTCTTC.

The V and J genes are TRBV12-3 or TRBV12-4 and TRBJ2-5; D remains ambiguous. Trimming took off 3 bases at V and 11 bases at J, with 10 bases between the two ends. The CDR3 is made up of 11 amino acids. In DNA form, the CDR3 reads TGTGCCAGCAGTTTCTTAGGTTTTCAGTACTTC. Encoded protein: CASSFLGFQYF.

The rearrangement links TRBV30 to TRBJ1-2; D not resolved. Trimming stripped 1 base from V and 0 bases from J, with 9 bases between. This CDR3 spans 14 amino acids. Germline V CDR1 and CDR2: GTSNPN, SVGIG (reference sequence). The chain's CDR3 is CAWSGWEPNYGYTF. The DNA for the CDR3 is TGTGCCTGGAGTGGGTGGGAACCTAACTATGGCTACACCTTC.

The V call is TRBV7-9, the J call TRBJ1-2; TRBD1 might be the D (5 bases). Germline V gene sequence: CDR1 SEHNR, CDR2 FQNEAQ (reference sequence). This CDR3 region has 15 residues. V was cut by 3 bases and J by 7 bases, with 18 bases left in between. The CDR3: CASSFWDLIEGGYTF. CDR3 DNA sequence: TGTGCCAGCAGCTTTTGGGACCTAATAGAAGGTGGCTACACCTTC.